A single sample gave rise to the 3 T cell receptor beta chains below, sequenced in a study of T cell clonality in common variable immunodeficiency. Study results and caveats: Reportedly, TCR beta sequences from common variable immunodeficiency showed fewer deletions and N-nucleotide insertions.

The antigens for these receptors are not known. Assay used: immunoSEQ multiplex PCR; TCRdb lists only in-frame clones, some missing. The specimen has just under 20,000 clones, none found just once. Sequencing input: peripheral blood mononuclear cells. Source of these receptors: a human donor with common variable immunodeficiency.

There are a few counts of this clone. Read data end 3 residues before the CDR3 end; the end is taken from the germline J gene. The chain carries TRBV7-6 and TRBJ2-3; 11 nucleotides line up with TRBD1. This CDR3 is built from 16 residues. In germline, CDR1 is SGHVS, CDR2 FNYEAQ. The CDR3 sequence is CASSSTKDRGQGTQYF. The DNA read from the CDR3 is TGTGCCAGCAGCTCCACCAAGGACAGGGGGCAAGGCACG. The variable domain in full, completed from reference TRBV7-6 and TRBJ2-3, reads GAGVSQSPRYKVTKRGQDVALRCDPISGHVSLYWYRQALGQGPEFLTYFNYEAQQDKSGLPNDRFSAERPEGSISTLTIQRTEQRDSAMYRCASSSTKDRGQGTQYFGPGTRLTVL.

This clone was counted at least ten times. Partial CDR3 DNA: TGTGCCAGCAACTGGGACAGGGGGCTTGAG. As protein: CASNWDRGLE. The whole CDR3 region reads CASNWDRGLEQFF. The chain recombines TRBV7-9 with TRBJ2-1; TRBD1 matches at 12 bases. The read ends 3 residues before the CDR3 terminus; that terminus is restored from the germline J gene. Germline values: CDR1 SEHNR, CDR2 FQNEAQ (reference sequence). This CDR3 is 13 amino acids long. V lost 7 bases and J lost 9; bases outside the gene matches: 4.

There are many counts of this clone. Read data end 3 residues before the CDR3 end; the end is taken from the germline J gene. The rearrangement links TRBV18 to TRBJ2-7, with TRBD2 matching over 9 bases. The germline V gene has CDR1 KGHSH and CDR2 LQKENI. The CDR3 has 15 residues. Losses at the gene ends were 0 bases for V and 4 bases for J; bases not matched to a gene: 4. The sequenced CDR3 bases are TGTGCCAGCTCACCACCGGCTAGCGGGGATTACGAG. Translating gives CASSPPASGDYE. The full CDR3 reads CASSPPASGDYEQYF.